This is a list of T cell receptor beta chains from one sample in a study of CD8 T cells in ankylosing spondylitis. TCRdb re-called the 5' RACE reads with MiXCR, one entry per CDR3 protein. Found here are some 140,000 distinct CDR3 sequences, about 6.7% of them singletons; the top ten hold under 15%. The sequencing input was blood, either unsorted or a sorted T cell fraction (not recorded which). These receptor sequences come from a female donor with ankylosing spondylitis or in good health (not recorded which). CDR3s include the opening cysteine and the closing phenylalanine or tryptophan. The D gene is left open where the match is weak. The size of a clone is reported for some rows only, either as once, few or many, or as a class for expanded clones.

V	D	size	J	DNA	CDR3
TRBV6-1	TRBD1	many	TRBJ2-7	TGTGCCAGCAGCCAAACAGGGGTCGCCTACGAGCAGTACTTC	CASSQTGVAYEQYF
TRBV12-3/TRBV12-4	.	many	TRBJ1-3	TGTGCCAGCAGTTTAGAGGTCGGCTCTGGAAACACCATATATTTT	CASSLEVGSGNTIYF
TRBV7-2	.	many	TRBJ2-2	TGTGCCAGCAGCCTCGATCGGGCCGGGGAGCTGTTTTTT	CASSLDRAGELFF
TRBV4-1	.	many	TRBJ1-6	TGCGCCAGCAGCCCCCGGTGGGAGACTAATTCACCCCTCCACTTT	CASSPRWETNSPLHF
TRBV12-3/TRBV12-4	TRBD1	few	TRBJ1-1	TGTGCCAGCAGGCGACAGGGACCCATGAACACTGAAGCTTTCTTT	CASRRQGPMNTEAFF
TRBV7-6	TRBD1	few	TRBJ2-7	TGTGCCAGCAGCTTAGACGGGACAGGGGGTAAGGACGAGCAGTACTTC	CASSLDGTGGKDEQYF
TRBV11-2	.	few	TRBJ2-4	TGTGCCAGCTCCCGGGGGCCTCTTGATATTCAGTACTTC	CASSRGPLDIQYF
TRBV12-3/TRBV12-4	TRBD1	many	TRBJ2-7	TGTGCCAGCAGTCCGGGACAGCCAGTCTACGAGCAGTACTTC	CASSPGQPVYEQYF
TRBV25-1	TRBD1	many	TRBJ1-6	TGTGCCAGCAGTTCCCGGACAGGGCTTTCACCCCTCCACTTT	CASSSRTGLSPLHF
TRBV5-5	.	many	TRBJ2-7	TGTGCCAGCAGCTTGATGAACTACGAGCAGTACTTC	CASSLMNYEQYF
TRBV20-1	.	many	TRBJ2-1	TGCAGTGCTAGAGCCCCTAGCGAGGCGGACAATGAGCAGTTCTTC	CSARAPSEADNEQFF
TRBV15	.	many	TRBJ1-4	TGTGCCACCAGCAGAGATTTAAAAAATGAAAAACTGTTTTTT	CATSRDLKNEKLFF
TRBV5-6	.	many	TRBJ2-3	TGTGCCAGCAGCTACAGAGGGGCAGATACGCAGTATTTT	CASSYRGADTQYF
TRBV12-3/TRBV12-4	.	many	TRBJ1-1	TGTGCCAGCAGTTTCGGGGGGACTGAAGCTTTCTTT	CASSFGGTEAFF
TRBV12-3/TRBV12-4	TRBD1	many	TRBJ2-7	TGTGCCAGCAGTCGGGGACAGATCTACGAGCAGTACTTC	CASSRGQIYEQYF
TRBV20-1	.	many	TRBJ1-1	TGCAGTGCTAGAGACCAGGGGACTGAAGCTTTCTTT	CSARDQGTEAFF
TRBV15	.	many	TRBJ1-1	TGTGCCACCAGCAGAGATCGGGGGCGGGAAAACACTGAAGCTTTCTTT	CATSRDRGRENTEAFF
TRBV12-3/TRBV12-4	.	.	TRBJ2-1	TGTGCCAGCAGTTTAGCGGAGGGTAATGAGCAGTTCTTC	CASSLAEGNEQFF
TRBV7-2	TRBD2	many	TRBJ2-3	TGTGCCAGCAGCTCCCCTACTAGCGGGGGACTCACAGATACGCAGTATTTT	CASSSPTSGGLTDTQYF
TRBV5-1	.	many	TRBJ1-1	TGCGCCAGCAGCTTGGAGGGACGGATGAACACTGAAGCTTTCTTT	CASSLEGRMNTEAFF
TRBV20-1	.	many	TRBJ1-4	TGCAGTGCCCTCCGTGGGGAAAAACTGTTTTTT	CSALRGEKLFF
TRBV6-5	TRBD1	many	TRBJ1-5	TGTGCCAGCAGTTACGACAGGGGTGGCAATCAGCCCCAGCATTTT	CASSYDRGGNQPQHF
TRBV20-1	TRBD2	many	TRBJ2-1	TGCAGTGTAACGGGGGGTCAATACAATGAGCAGTTCTTC	CSVTGGQYNEQFF
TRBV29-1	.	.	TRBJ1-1	TGCAGCGTTGCCCCAGGGCAGGGGACTTTTACTGAAGCTTTCTTT	CSVAPGQGTFTEAFF
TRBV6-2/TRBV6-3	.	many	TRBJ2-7	TGTGCCAGCAGTTACGGACTATCTTACGAGCAGTACTTC	CASSYGLSYEQYF
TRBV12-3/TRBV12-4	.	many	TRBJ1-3	TGTGCCAGCAGTTTCCCGATCTCTGGAAACACCATATATTTT	CASSFPISGNTIYF
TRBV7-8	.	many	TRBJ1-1	TGTGCCAGCAGCCTAAACCCGGGACGCAGGAACACTGAAGCTTTCTTT	CASSLNPGRRNTEAFF
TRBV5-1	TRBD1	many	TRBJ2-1	TGCGCCAGCAGCCCCGGCAGGGGGTTCTTGATGAATGAGCAGTTCTTC	CASSPGRGFLMNEQFF
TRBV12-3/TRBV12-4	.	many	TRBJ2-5	TGTGCCAGCAGTCCCCTCCCTTCCGGGACCCAGTACTTC	CASSPLPSGTQYF
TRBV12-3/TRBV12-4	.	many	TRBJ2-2	TGTGCCAGCAGTAGTACTGACGCTACCGGGGAGCTGTTTTTT	CASSSTDATGELFF
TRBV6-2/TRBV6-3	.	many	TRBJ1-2	TGTGCCAGCAGTTCACTCCGGGGGATCTACACCTTC	CASSSLRGIYTF
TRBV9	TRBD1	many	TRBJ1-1	TGTGCCAGCTCCGACAGGGGGTCGTTGGGCACTGAAGCTTTCTTT	CASSDRGSLGTEAFF
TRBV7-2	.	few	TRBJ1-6	TGTGCCAGCAGCCTCCGGGACAAGTCACCCCTCCACTTT	CASSLRDKSPLHF
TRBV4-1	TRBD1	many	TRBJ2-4	TGCGCCAGCAGCCAGGGGACAGGGTTAACCAAAAACATTCAGTACTTC	CASSQGTGLTKNIQYF
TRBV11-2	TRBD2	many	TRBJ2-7	TGTGCCAGCATCTCGGGACTAGCGGCGGTGGGCGAGCAGTACTTC	CASISGLAAVGEQYF
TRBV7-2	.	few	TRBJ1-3	TGTGCCAGCAGCTTAGGGTGGCCGGGCTCTGGAAACACCATATATTTT	CASSLGWPGSGNTIYF
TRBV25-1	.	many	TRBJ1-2	TGTGCCAGCAGTGAACCGACAGTTAACTATGGCTACACCTTC	CASSEPTVNYGYTF
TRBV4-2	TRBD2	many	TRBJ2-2	TGTGCCAGCAGCCCTCCCGGACTAGCGGACACCGGGGAGCTGTTTTTT	CASSPPGLADTGELFF
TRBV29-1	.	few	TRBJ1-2	TGCAGCGTTGATCCGGGCTACACCTTC	CSVDPGYTF
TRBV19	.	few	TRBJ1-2	TGTGCCACCCGCCCGGGGGCCGACTATGGCTACACCTTC	CATRPGADYGYTF
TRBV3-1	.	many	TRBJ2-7	TGTGCCAGCGCCCGGGCAGGTCCCTACGAGCAGTACTTC	CASARAGPYEQYF
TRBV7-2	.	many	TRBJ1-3	TGTGCCAGCAGCTTAGAGGGGTCCACTGGAAACACCATATATTTT	CASSLEGSTGNTIYF
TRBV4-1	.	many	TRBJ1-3	TGCGCCAGCAGCCACCTGATACCGGCAAACACCATATATTTT	CASSHLIPANTIYF
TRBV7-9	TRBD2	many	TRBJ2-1	TGTGCCAGCGGTGGAGTGGCTAGCGGTACCAATGAGCAGTTCTTC	CASGGVASGTNEQFF
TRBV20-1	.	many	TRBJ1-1	TGCAGTGCGAAGAGGGCGGTGATTTCCATGAACACTGAAGCTTTCTTT	CSAKRAVISMNTEAFF
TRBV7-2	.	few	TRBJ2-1	TGTGCGCGAGCTGCTTCTCAACACAATGAGCAGTTCTTC	CARAASQHNEQFF
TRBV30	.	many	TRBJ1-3	TGTGCCTGGAGAGTGAGCTCTGGAAACACCATATATTTT	CAWRVSSGNTIYF
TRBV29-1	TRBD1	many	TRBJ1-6	TGCAGCGTTCGGACAGGGGCCAACTATAATTCACCCCTCCACTTT	CSVRTGANYNSPLHF
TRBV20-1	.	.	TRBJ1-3	TGCAGTGCTAGCCCCCAGGTACCCTCTGGAAACACCATATATTTT	CSASPQVPSGNTIYF
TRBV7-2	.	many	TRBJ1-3	TGTGCCAGCAGCCCCTCAGGGGCTTCTGGAAACACCATATATTTT	CASSPSGASGNTIYF
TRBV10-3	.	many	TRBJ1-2	TGTGCCATCAGTGAAGGGCAATCTAACTATGGCTACACCTTC	CAISEGQSNYGYTF
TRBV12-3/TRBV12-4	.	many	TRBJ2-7	TGTGCCAGCAGTTTAGGGCGGACCTACGAGCAGTACTTC	CASSLGRTYEQYF
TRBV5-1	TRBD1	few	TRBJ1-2	TGCGCCAGCAGCTTGGCTACAGGGGGCTATGGCTACACCTTC	CASSLATGGYGYTF
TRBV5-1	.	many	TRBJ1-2	TGCGCCAGCAGCTTGGCCTCGAATATCGGGCGATATGGCTACACCTTC	CASSLASNIGRYGYTF
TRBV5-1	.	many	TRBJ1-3	TGCGCCAGCAGCTTGTCCGGGTCTGGAAACACCATATATTTT	CASSLSGSGNTIYF
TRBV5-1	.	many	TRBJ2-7	TGCGCCAGCAGGTCACAGGGGGGGCTCAGCGAGCAGTACTTC	CASRSQGGLSEQYF